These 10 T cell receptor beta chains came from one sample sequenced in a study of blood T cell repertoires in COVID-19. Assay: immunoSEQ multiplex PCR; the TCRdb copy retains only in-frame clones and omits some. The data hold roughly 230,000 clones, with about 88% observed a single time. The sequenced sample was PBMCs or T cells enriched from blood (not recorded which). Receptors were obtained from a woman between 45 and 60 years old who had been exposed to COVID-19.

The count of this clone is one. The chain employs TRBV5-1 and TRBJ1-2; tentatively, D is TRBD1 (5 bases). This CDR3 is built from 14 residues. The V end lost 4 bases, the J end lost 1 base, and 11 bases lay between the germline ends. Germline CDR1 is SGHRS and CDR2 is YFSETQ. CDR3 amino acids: CASSPLGGNYGYTF. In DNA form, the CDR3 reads TGCGCCAGCAGCCCCCTGGGGGGTAACTATGGCTACACCTTC.

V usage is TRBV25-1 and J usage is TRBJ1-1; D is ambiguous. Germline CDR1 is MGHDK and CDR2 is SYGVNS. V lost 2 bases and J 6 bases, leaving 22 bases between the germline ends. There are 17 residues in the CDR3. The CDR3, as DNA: TGTGCCAGCAGTGAAAATGGCGTCGGGGTTTCGTGGTCTGAAGCTTTCTTT. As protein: CASSENGVGVSWSEAFF.

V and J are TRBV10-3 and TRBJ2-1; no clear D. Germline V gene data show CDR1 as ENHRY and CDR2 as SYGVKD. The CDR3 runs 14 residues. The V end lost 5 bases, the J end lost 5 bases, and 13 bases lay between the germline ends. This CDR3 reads CAISFETAHNEQFF. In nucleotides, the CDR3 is TGTGCCATCAGTTTTGAAACAGCTCACAATGAGCAGTTCTTC.

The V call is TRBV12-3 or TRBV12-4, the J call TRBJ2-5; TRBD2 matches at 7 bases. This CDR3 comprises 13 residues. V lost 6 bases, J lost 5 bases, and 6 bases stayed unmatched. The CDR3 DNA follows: TGTGCCAGCAGAGCGGGACCCGGTGAGACCCAGTACTTC. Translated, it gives CASRAGPGETQYF.

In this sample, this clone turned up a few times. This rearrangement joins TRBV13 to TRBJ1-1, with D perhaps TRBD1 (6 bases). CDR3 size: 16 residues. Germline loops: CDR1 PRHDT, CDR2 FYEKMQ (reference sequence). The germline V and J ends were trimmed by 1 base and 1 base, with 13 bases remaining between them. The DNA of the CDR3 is TGTGCCAGCAGCTTAGTCCCGACAGGTTCGAACACTGAAGCTTTCTTT. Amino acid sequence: CASSLVPTGSNTEAFF. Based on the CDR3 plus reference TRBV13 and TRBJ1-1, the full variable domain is AAGVIQSPRHLIKEKRETATLKCYPIPRHDTVYWYQQGPGQDPQFLISFYEKMQSDKGSIPDRFSAQQFSDYHSELNMSSLELGDSALYFCASSLVPTGSNTEAFFGQGTRLTVV.

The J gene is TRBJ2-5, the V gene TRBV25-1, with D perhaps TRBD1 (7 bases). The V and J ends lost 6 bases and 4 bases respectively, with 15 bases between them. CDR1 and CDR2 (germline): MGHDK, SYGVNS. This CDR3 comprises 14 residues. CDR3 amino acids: CASSHPRGAETQYF. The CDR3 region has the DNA TGTGCCAGCAGCCACCCCAGGGGGGCAGAGACCCAGTACTTC.

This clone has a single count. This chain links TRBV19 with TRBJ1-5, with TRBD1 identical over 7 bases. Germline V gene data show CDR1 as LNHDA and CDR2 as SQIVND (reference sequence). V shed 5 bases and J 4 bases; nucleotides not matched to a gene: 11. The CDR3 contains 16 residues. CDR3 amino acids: CASSLGRGALNQPQHF. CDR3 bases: TGTGCCAGTAGTCTGGGCAGGGGGGCCCTTAATCAGCCCCAGCATTTT.

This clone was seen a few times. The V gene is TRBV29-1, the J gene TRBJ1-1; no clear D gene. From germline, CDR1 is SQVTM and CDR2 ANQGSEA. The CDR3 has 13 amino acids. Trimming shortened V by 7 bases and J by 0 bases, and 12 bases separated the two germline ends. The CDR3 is CSALTGMNTEAFF. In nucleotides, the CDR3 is TGCAGCGCACTAACGGGGATGAACACTGAAGCTTTCTTT.

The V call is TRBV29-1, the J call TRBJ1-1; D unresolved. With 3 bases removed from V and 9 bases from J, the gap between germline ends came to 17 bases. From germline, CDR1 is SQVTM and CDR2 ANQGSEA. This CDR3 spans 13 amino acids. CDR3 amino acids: CSVEEGGRGKAFF. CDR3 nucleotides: TGCAGCGTTGAGGAGGGAGGTCGGGGAAAAGCTTTCTTT. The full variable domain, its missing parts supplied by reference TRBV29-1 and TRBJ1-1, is SAVISQKPSRDICQRGTSLTIQCQVDSQVTMMFWYRQQPGQSLTLIATANQGSEATYESGFVIDKFPISRPNLTFSTLTVSNMSPEDSSIYLCSVEEGGRGKAFFGQGTRLTVV.

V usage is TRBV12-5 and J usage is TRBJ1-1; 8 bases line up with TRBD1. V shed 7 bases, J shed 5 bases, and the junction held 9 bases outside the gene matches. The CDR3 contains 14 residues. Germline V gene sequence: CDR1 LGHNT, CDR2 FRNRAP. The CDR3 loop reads CASVQGARLTEAFF. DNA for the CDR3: TGTGCTAGTGTTCAGGGGGCGCGACTGACTGAAGCTTTCTTT.